Sequencing of this T cell receptor beta chain was carried out in a study of cytomegalovirus exposure and HLA in healthy donors. General study findings and limits: Within a later analysis, the majority of CMV-associated TCR beta chains appeared HLA-restricted. Being productive about 87% or about 30% of the time was typical of most TCR beta V segments in an earlier analysis.

The primer mix had 60 Vbeta and 13 Jbeta primers. Some clones are missing from TCRdb's copy, which holds only in-frame ones; the method was immunoSEQ multiplex PCR. In the table there are 150,000 or so clones, approximately 82% of which are singletons. This clone was found a few times. Its antigen remains unknown. The CDR3 contains 14 residues. Germline assignment: CDR1 SGHTA and CDR2 FQGNSA. V lost 5 bases, J lost 2 bases, and 10 bases lay in between. The receptor was derived from a man aged 50-59 years in good health and CMV-seropositive. The gene calls are TRBV7-2 and TRBJ1-5; D not resolved. The material sequenced was PBMCs. Written as DNA, the CDR3 is TGTGCCAGCAGCCCGGCCGGAGGCAATCAGCCCCAGCATTTT. Amino acids: CASSPAGGNQPQHF. Based on the CDR3 plus reference TRBV7-2 and TRBJ1-5, the full variable domain is GAGVSQSPSNKVTEKGKDVELRCDPISGHTALYWYRQSLGQGLEFLIYFQGNSAPDKSGLPSDRFSAERTGGSVSTLTIQRTQQEDSAVYLCASSPAGGNQPQHFGDGTRLSIL.